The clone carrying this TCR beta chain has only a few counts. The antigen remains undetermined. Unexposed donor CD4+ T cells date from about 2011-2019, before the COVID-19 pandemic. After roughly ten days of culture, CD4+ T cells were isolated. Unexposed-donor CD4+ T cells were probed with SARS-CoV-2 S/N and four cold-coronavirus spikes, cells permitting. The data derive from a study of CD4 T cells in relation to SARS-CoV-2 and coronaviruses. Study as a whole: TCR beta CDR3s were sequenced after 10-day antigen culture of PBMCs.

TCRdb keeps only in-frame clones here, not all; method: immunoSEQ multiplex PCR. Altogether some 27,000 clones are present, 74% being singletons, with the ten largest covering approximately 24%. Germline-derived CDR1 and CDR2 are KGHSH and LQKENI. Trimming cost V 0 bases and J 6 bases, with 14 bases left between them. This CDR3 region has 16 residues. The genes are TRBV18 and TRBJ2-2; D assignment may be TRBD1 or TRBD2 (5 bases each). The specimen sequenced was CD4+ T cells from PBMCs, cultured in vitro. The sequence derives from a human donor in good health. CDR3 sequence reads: CASSPPNDGGSGELFF. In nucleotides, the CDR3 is TGTGCCAGCTCACCACCGAACGATGGGGGTTCCGGGGAGCTGTTTTTT.